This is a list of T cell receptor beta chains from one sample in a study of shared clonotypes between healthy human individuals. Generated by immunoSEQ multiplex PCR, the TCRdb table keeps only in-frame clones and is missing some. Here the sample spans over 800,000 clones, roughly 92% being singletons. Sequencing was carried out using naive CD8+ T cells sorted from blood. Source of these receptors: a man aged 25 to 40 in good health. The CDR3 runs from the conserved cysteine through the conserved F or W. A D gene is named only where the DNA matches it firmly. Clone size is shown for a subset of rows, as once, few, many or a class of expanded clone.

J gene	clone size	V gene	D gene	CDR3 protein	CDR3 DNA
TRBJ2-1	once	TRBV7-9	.	CASSLGAGGMIHNEQFF	TGTGCCAGCAGCTTAGGGGCGGGTGGAATGATCCACAATGAGCAGTTCTTC
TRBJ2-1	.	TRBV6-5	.	CASSYNPNNEQFF	TGTGCCAGCAGTTACAACCCAAACAATGAGCAGTTCTTC
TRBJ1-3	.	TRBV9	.	CASTGQPSGNTIYF	TGTGCCAGCACAGGACAGCCTTCTGGAAACACCATATATTTT
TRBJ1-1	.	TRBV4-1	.	CASSKAGYTEAFF	TGCGCCAGCAGCAAGGCCGGATACACTGAAGCTTTCTTT
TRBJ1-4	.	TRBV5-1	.	CASSLAQRTNEKLFF	TGCGCCAGCAGCTTGGCCCAGAGAACTAATGAAAAACTGTTTTTT
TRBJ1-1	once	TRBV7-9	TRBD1	CASQTGQTEAFF	TGTGCCAGTCAGACAGGGCAAACTGAAGCTTTCTTT
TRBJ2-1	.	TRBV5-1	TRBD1	CASSFTGGAPGEQFF	TGCGCCAGCAGCTTTACAGGGGGCGCTCCGGGTGAGCAGTTCTTC
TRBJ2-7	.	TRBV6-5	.	CASSYGGGFGEQYF	TGTGCCAGCAGTTATGGTGGGGGATTCGGAGAGCAGTACTTC
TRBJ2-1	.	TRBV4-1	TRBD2	CASSQPTGTSPFEQFF	TGCGCCAGCAGCCAGCCCACCGGGACTAGCCCCTTTGAGCAGTTCTTC
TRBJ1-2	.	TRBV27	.	CASGRDPGRYGYTF	TGTGCCAGCGGGAGGGACCCCGGAAGGTATGGCTACACCTTC
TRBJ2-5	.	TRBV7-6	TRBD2	CASSLSGRATETQYF	TGTGCCAGCAGCTTAAGCGGGAGGGCCACCGAGACCCAGTACTTC
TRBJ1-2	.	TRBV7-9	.	CASSHYGESNYGYTF	TGTGCCAGCAGCCACTATGGAGAATCTAACTATGGCTACACCTTC
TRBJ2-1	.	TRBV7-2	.	CASTQRALSYNEQFF	TGTGCCAGCACCCAGCGGGCCCTCTCCTACAATGAGCAGTTCTTC
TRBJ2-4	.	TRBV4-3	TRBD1	CASSQTQGETKNIQYF	TGCGCCAGCAGCCAAACACAGGGGGAAACCAAAAACATTCAGTACTTC
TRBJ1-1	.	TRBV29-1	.	CSVEGESTEAFF	TGCAGCGTTGAGGGGGAGAGCACTGAAGCTTTCTTT
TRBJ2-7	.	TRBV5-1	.	CASSLGQGYSYEQYF	TGCGCCAGCAGCTTGGGGCAGGGATACTCCTACGAGCAGTACTTC
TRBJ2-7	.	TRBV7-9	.	CASSFSYEQYF	TGTGCCAGCAGCTTTAGTTACGAGCAGTACTTC
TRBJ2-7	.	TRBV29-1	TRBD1	CSVLISTGRHEQYF	TGCAGCGTTCTCATCTCGACAGGGCGCCACGAGCAGTACTTC
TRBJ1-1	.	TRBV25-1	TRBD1	CASSEEGAKTEAFF	TGTGCCAGCAGTGAAGAGGGGGCGAAGACTGAAGCTTTCTTT
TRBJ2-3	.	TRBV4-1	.	CASSQAGEDSTDTQYF	TGCGCCAGCAGCCAAGCTGGGGAGGATTCCACAGATACGCAGTATTTT
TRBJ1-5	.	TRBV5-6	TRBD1	CASSLGGGGQPQHF	TGTGCCAGCAGCTTGGGAGGGGGCGGTCAGCCCCAGCATTTT
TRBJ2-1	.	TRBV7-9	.	CASSPPGGASYNEQFF	TGTGCCAGCAGCCCCCCTGGCGGAGCCTCCTACAATGAGCAGTTCTTC
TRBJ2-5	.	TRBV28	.	CASSLEETQYF	TGTGCCAGCAGTTTAGAGGAGACCCAGTACTTC
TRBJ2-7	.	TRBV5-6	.	CASSGKLVTNSYEQYF	TGTGCCAGCAGCGGTAAACTGGTTACTAACTCCTACGAGCAGTACTTC
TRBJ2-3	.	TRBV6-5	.	CASREVPDTDTQYF	TGTGCCAGCAGAGAAGTACCAGACACAGATACGCAGTATTTT
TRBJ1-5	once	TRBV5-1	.	CASSLVPGMSNQPQHF	TGCGCCAGCAGCTTGGTACCGGGTATGAGCAATCAGCCCCAGCATTTT
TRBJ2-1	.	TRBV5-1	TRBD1	CASSATGNEQFF	TGCGCCAGCAGCGCGACAGGGAATGAGCAGTTCTTC
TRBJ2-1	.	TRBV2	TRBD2	CASPGSGREQFF	TGTGCCAGCCCCGGGAGCGGGAGGGAGCAGTTCTTC
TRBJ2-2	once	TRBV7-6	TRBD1	CASSLGDRKLFF	TGTGCCAGCAGCTTGGGGGACAGGAAGCTGTTTTTT
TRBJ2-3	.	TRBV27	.	CASSWASTDTQYF	TGTGCCAGCAGTTGGGCAAGCACAGATACGCAGTATTTT
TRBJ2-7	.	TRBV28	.	CASSLLTYEQYF	TGTGCCAGCAGTTTACTGACTTACGAGCAGTACTTC
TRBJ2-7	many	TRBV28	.	CASSLIYEQYF	TGTGCCAGCAGTCTGATCTACGAGCAGTACTTC
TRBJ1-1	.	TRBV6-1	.	CASSDKGGHTEAFF	TGTGCCAGCAGTGACAAGGGTGGGCACACTGAAGCTTTCTTT
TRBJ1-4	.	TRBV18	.	CASSLGTNEKLFF	TGTGCCAGCTCCTTAGGGACGAATGAAAAACTGTTTTTT
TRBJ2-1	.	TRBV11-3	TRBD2	CASSPQTSGKSLLHNEQFF	TGTGCCAGCAGCCCCCAGACTAGCGGGAAATCCCTATTACACAATGAGCAGTTCTTC
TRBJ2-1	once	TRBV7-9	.	CASSLELTVLEQFF	TGTGCCAGCAGCTTAGAACTAACAGTCCTTGAGCAGTTCTTC
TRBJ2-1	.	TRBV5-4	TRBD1	CASSPWDRRYNEQFF	TGTGCCAGCAGCCCTTGGGACAGGCGCTACAATGAGCAGTTCTTC
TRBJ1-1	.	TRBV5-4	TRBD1	CASSYRQGKNTEAFF	TGTGCCAGCAGCTACCGACAGGGAAAGAACACTGAAGCTTTCTTT
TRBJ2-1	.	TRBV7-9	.	CASSGLGRQGTAYNEQFF	TGTGCCAGCAGCGGACTAGGGAGACAGGGAACAGCCTACAATGAGCAGTTCTTC
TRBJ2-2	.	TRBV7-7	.	CASSLVTGTGELFF	TGTGCTAGCAGCTTAGTAACCGGCACCGGGGAGCTGTTTTTT
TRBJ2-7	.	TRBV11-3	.	CASSFVPRGEQYF	TGTGCCAGCAGCTTTGTACCCAGGGGCGAGCAGTACTTC
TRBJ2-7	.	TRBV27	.	CASRPYLAPYEQYF	TGTGCCAGCCGACCATACTTAGCCCCCTACGAGCAGTACTTC
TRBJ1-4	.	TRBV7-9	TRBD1	CASSSPTGVQYEKLFF	TGTGCCAGCAGCTCACCGACAGGGGTACAGTACGAAAAACTGTTTTTT
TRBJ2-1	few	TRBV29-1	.	CSLSHVGVSYNEQFF	TGCAGCTTAAGTCATGTGGGGGTCTCCTACAATGAGCAGTTCTTC